Shown below are 30 T cell receptor beta chains from a single sample sequenced in a study of CD8 T cells in ankylosing spondylitis. TCRdb used MiXCR to reprocess the 5' RACE reads, holding one entry per CDR3 protein. Of roughly 150,000 distinct CDR3 sequences in the sample, roughly a third were seen once. The sequenced sample was synovial fluid, either unsorted or a sorted T cell fraction (not recorded which). These receptors came from a male donor with ankylosing spondylitis.

This clonotype has a handful of counts. The CDR3 nucleotides are TGTGCCAGCAGCTTTATACCCGGGACACCAAGCAATCAGCCCCAGCATTTT. This gives the protein CASSFIPGTPSNQPQHF. The chain combines TRBV7-8 with TRBJ1-5, with TRBD1 as a possible D gene (6 bases). V gave up 3 bases and J gave up 1 base, with 16 bases separating them. Germline V lookup: CDR1 SGHVS, CDR2 FQNEAQ. The CDR3 sequence is 17 residues long.

The chain joins TRBV6-5 to TRBJ1-1; a weak D match, TRBD1 (5 bases). The V gene lost 0 bases and the J gene lost 0 bases, with 11 bases spanning the gap. The CDR3 covers 16 residues. Germline lookup yields CDR1 MNHEY and CDR2 SVGAGI. The CDR3 bases are TGTGCCAGCAGTTACTCGGCAGGGAGGGTGAACACTGAAGCTTTCTTT. Amino acids: CASSYSAGRVNTEAFF.

This clonotype was seen a handful of times. The chain has TRBV18 and TRBJ2-1; D might be TRBD1 (6 bases). CDR1 KGHSH and CDR2 LQKENI come from the germline V gene. V lost 4 bases and J 7 bases, leaving 14 bases between the germline ends. The CDR3 consists of 14 residues. The CDR3 region is CASSLYQDRNEQFF. As DNA, the CDR3 is TGTGCCAGCTCACTATATCAAGACAGGAATGAGCAGTTCTTC. Using reference TRBV18 and TRBJ2-1 for the parts outside the CDR3, the full variable domain is NAGVMQNPRHLVRRRGQEARLRCSPMKGHSHVYWYRQLPEEGLKFMVYLQKENIIDESGMPKERFSAEFPKEGPSILRIQQVVRGDSAAYFCASSLYQDRNEQFFGPGTRLTVL.

The chain couples TRBV18 to TRBJ2-7; 7 positions match TRBD1. The V and J ends lost 4 bases and 1 base, in that order; junction bases with no gene match: 4. This CDR3 comprises 14 residues. CDR1 is KGHSH and CDR2 is LQKENI in the germline V gene. CDR3 DNA sequence: TGTGCCAGCTCACTGGACAGGTGGTCCTACGAGCAGTACTTC. Protein: CASSLDRWSYEQYF.

This clonotype was observed a few times. This chain links TRBV6-1 with TRBJ1-2, with D tentatively TRBD1 (6 bases). Between the trimmed V and J ends, which lost 5 bases and 4 bases, there was a span of 17 bases. The germline gives CDR1 MNHNS, CDR2 SASEGT. This CDR3 has 15 amino acids. The CDR3 is CASSIGLGGGYGYTF. CDR3 DNA: TGTGCCAGCAGTATTGGTCTCGGGGGCGGCTATGGCTACACCTTC.

The CDR3 sequence: CASRLGIYEQYF. CDR3 DNA sequence: TGTGCCAGCAGGTTAGGAATATACGAGCAGTACTTC. This sequence joins TRBV28 and TRBJ2-7; no firm D call. V was trimmed by 6 bases and J by 4 bases, leaving 10 bases between them. This CDR3 is 12 amino acids long. Germline-derived CDR1 and CDR2 are MDHEN and SYDVKM.

The sample holds many counts of this clonotype. CDR3: CASSPRGLANTGELFF. The CDR3, as DNA: TGTGCCAGCAGCCCGAGGGGACTAGCGAACACCGGGGAGCTGTTTTTT. The gene calls are TRBV6-1 and TRBJ2-2, with 8 bases lining up with TRBD2. The CDR3 spans 16 residues. The germline gives CDR1 MNHNS, CDR2 SASEGT. J was trimmed by 0 bases and V by 6 bases; bases with no gene match: 6.

This clonotype was detected once. The J gene is TRBJ1-6, the V gene TRBV28, with D tentatively TRBD1 (5 bases). Trimming took 5 bases from V and 6 from J, leaving 17 bases between them. The CDR3 runs to 16 residues. Germline V lookup: CDR1 MDHEN, CDR2 SYDVKM. The CDR3 loop reads CASSPRTPGPNSPLHF. The CDR3 region has the DNA TGTGCCAGCAGTCCCCGGACACCAGGTCCTAATTCACCCCTCCACTTT.

This clonotype has ten or more counts. J is TRBJ1-1 and V is TRBV9; 9 bases agree with TRBD1. This CDR3 is 13 amino acids long. Germline assignment: CDR1 SGDLS and CDR2 YYNGEE. The V gene end was trimmed by 4 bases and the J gene end by 11 bases; junction bases not matched to a gene: 9. The CDR3 loop reads CASSPGQGREAFF. The CDR3 DNA is TGTGCCAGCAGCCCGGGACAGGGCCGGGAGGCTTTCTTT. The variable domain in full, completed from reference TRBV9 and TRBJ1-1, reads DSGVTQTPKHLITATGQRVTLRCSPRSGDLSVYWYQQSLDQGLQFLIQYYNGEERAKGNILERFSAQQFPDLHSELNLSSLELGDSALYFCASSPGQGREAFFGQGTRLTVV.

This clonotype came up a few times. This rearrangement joins TRBV2 to TRBJ2-5, with TRBD2 matching over 14 bases. V lost 7 bases to trimming and J lost 4 bases; unmatched junction nucleotides: 8. The CDR3 is made up of 16 amino acids. Germline loops: CDR1 SNHLY, CDR2 FYNNEI. The CDR3: CASTRRLAGGLETQYF. The CDR3 DNA reads as TGTGCCAGCACTCGCCGACTAGCGGGGGGGTTAGAGACCCAGTACTTC.

J is TRBJ2-3 and V is TRBV20-1; D may be TRBD2 (6 bases). Deletions cut 3 bases from V and 5 bases from J, with 21 bases between. Germline V gene lookup returns CDR1 DFQATT and CDR2 SNEGSKA (reference sequence). This CDR3 spans 16 amino acids. DNA for the CDR3: TGCAGTGCTAGTCGCACAGGCGCCCACGGGGGAGATACGCAGTATTTT. This codes for CSASRTGAHGGDTQYF.

The chain has TRBV24-1 and TRBJ1-1; 7 bases match TRBD1. Germline CDR1 reads KGHDR; CDR2 reads SFDVKD. The V and J ends lost 2 bases and 9 bases, in that order; junction bases with no gene match: 2. The CDR3 has 12 residues. The CDR3 loop is CATSDSTGQAFF. As DNA, the CDR3 is TGTGCCACCAGTGATTCGACAGGGCAAGCTTTCTTT.

The chain employs TRBV7-9 and TRBJ1-5, with TRBD1 matching over 9 bases. The CDR3 length is 16 residues. Germline loops: CDR1 SEHNR, CDR2 FQNEAQ (reference sequence). After removal of 4 bases from V and 4 bases from J, the junction contained 8 bases not matched to a gene. CDR3 sequence reads: CASSSGHGTGNQPQHF. The DNA for the CDR3 is TGTGCCAGCAGCTCAGGACACGGGACAGGGAATCAGCCCCAGCATTTT.

The rearrangement uses TRBV20-1 and TRBJ1-1; D may be TRBD1 (5 bases). Germline CDR1 DFQATT, CDR2 SNEGSKA (reference sequence). The CDR3 has 14 residues. V lost 2 bases and J lost 4, with 14 bases in between. CDR3 sequence: CSARRAGSPTEAFF. Written as DNA, the CDR3 is TGCAGTGCTAGACGGGCAGGGAGCCCCACTGAAGCTTTCTTT.

The CDR3 loop is CATSRDGSSDTQYF. CDR3 DNA: TGTGCCACCAGCAGAGACGGCAGTTCAGATACGCAGTATTTT. The V gene is TRBV15, the J gene TRBJ2-3; D is ambiguous. Trimming removed 0 bases at V and 4 bases at J, with 8 bases between. The CDR3 is 14 amino acids. The germline V gene encodes CDR1 LNHNV and CDR2 YYDKDF (reference sequence). Full variable domain (remainder filled in from reference TRBV15 and TRBJ2-3): DAMVIQNPRYQVTQFGKPVTLSCSQTLNHNVMYWYQQKSSQAPKLLFHYYDKDFNNEADTPDNFQSRRPNTSFCFLDIRSPGLGDTAMYLCATSRDGSSDTQYFGPGTRLTVL.

This clonotype was picked up one time. The chain recombines TRBV18 with TRBJ2-7; 7 bases are a match to TRBD1. Germline trimming cut 6 bases from V and 2 bases from J; bases unmatched to any gene: 4. The CDR3 runs to 13 residues. Germline V lookup: CDR1 KGHSH, CDR2 LQKENI. The CDR3, as DNA: TGTGCCAGCTCCCGGGACAGACCCTACGAGCAGTACTTC. Protein product: CASSRDRPYEQYF.

This chain joins TRBV29-1 and TRBJ1-2; 8 bases agree with TRBD1. Germline-derived CDR1 and CDR2 are SQVTM and ANQGSEA. CDR3 length: 14 residues. The J segment lost 6 bases and the V segment lost 5 bases, leaving 11 bases of the junction unmatched. CDR3 nucleotide sequence: TGCAGCGTTCAGACAGGGGCCTTGAGCGATGGCTACACCTTC. As protein: CSVQTGALSDGYTF.

The chain couples TRBV18 to TRBJ2-6; D ambiguous. Germline CDR1 reads KGHSH; CDR2 reads LQKENI. Deletions cut 4 bases from V and 0 bases from J, with 13 bases between. The length of the CDR3 is 17 residues. CDR3 loop: CASSLKAADSGANVLTF. In nucleotides, the CDR3 is TGTGCCAGCTCACTGAAGGCCGCAGACTCTGGGGCCAACGTCCTGACTTTC.

This clonotype has more than one count but fewer than ten. The V call is TRBV27, the J call TRBJ1-5, with 7 bases fitting TRBD1. This CDR3 comprises 17 residues. CDR1 MNHEY and CDR2 SMNVEV come from the germline V gene (reference sequence). With V trimmed by 2 bases and J by 6 bases, 13 bases remained unmatched. CDR3: CASSLRYGQVETQPQHF. In nucleotides, the CDR3 is TGTGCCAGCAGTTTACGTTATGGACAGGTAGAAACTCAGCCCCAGCATTTT.

The chain uses TRBV12-3 or TRBV12-4 and TRBJ2-7; D might be TRBD2 (6 bases). With 2 bases removed from V and 2 bases from J, the gap between germline ends came to 10 bases. The length of the CDR3 is 14 residues. The CDR3 here is CASSLLGLAYEQYF. The CDR3 DNA reads as TGTGCCAGCAGTTTACTGGGACTGGCCTACGAGCAGTACTTC.

The chain links TRBV29-1 to TRBJ1-5, with D possibly TRBD1 on 6 matching bases. V dropped 7 bases and J dropped 7 bases, with 17 bases sitting between them. This CDR3 has 13 residues. Germline CDR1 reads SQVTM; CDR2 reads ANQGSEA. In DNA, the CDR3 is TGCAGCGCCGCTCGGGGGGCTGGACAGCCCCAGCATTTT. Its protein is CSAARGAGQPQHF.

This clonotype was seen a handful of times. The genes are TRBV27 and TRBJ1-2; D is uncertain. Germline V gene data show CDR1 as MNHEY and CDR2 as SMNVEV (reference sequence). The CDR3 is made up of 14 amino acids. Trimming left V 2 bases short and J 4 bases short, with 11 bases between. CDR3 amino acids: CASSLGGIPYGYTF. The CDR3 DNA is TGTGCCAGCAGTTTAGGAGGGATCCCCTATGGCTACACCTTC.

This clonotype has just a few counts. The rearrangement joins TRBV28 to TRBJ1-4; D is unresolved. The CDR3 spans 12 residues. From germline, CDR1 is MDHEN and CDR2 SYDVKM. Trimming removed 7 bases at V and 8 bases at J, with 11 bases between. Here the CDR3 reads CASMAGAEKLFF. The CDR3 DNA reads as TGTGCCAGCATGGCAGGAGCCGAAAAACTGTTTTTT. The full variable domain, its missing parts supplied by reference TRBV28 and TRBJ1-4, is DVKVTQSSRYLVKRTGEKVFLECVQDMDHENMFWYRQDPGLGLRLIYFSYDVKMKEKGDIPEGYSVSREKKERFSLILESASTNQTSMYLCASMAGAEKLFFGSGTQLSVL.

This chain links TRBV5-1 with TRBJ1-4; tentative D call: TRBD1 (5 bases). Trimming removed 0 bases at V and 3 bases at J, with 12 bases between. The CDR3 runs 16 residues. The germline gives CDR1 SGHRS, CDR2 YFSETQ. The CDR3 nucleotides are TGCGCCAGCAGCTTGGGGGGGAAGAAGGCTAATGAAAAACTGTTTTTT. Translated: CASSLGGKKANEKLFF.

The genes are TRBV28 and TRBJ1-5; 7 positions match TRBD1. Trimming removed 6 bases from V and 3 bases from J; junction bases left unmatched: 8. This CDR3 has 15 residues. Per germline, CDR1 MDHEN and CDR2 SYDVKM. DNA for the CDR3: TGTGCCAGCAGGAAGGAGGGACAGATCAATCAGCCCCAGCATTTT. This translates into CASRKEGQINQPQHF. The complete variable domain, with remaining parts taken from reference TRBV28 and TRBJ1-5, reads DVKVTQSSRYLVKRTGEKVFLECVQDMDHENMFWYRQDPGLGLRLIYFSYDVKMKEKGDIPEGYSVSREKKERFSLILESASTNQTSMYLCASRKEGQINQPQHFGDGTRLSIL.

The chain employs TRBV11-2 and TRBJ2-2; TRBD2 might be the D (6 bases). V was clipped by 1 base and J by 4 bases, with 10 bases between them. The CDR3 is made up of 15 amino acids. From germline, CDR1 is SGHAT and CDR2 FQNNGV. The CDR3 here is CASSLGTTLTGELFF. CDR3 in DNA: TGTGCCAGCAGCTTAGGGACTACCCTCACCGGGGAGCTGTTTTTT.

At least ten counts were recorded for this clonotype. V and J are TRBV7-9 and TRBJ1-2; D is ambiguous. V lost 3 bases and J 2 bases, leaving 7 bases between the germline ends. Germline V gene data show CDR1 as SEHNR and CDR2 as FQNEAQ (reference sequence). The length of the CDR3 is 13 residues. The CDR3, as DNA: TGTGCCAGCAGCTTTGGTCAGAACTATGGCTACACCTTC. Protein product: CASSFGQNYGYTF.

A few counts support this clonotype. The chain uses TRBV7-2 and TRBJ1-2, with TRBD1 as a possible D gene (6 bases). The V gene lost 5 bases and the J gene lost 4 bases, with 11 bases spanning the gap. CDR1 and CDR2 (germline): SGHTA, FQGNSA. The length of the CDR3 is 13 residues. CDR3 loop: CASSRTAFYGYTF. The CDR3 nucleotides read TGTGCCAGCAGCCGGACAGCCTTCTATGGCTACACCTTC.

The V and J genes are TRBV20-1 and TRBJ1-3; D might be TRBD1 (5 bases). V gave up 3 bases and J gave up 2 bases, with 11 bases separating them. CDR1 DFQATT and CDR2 SNEGSKA come from the germline V gene (reference sequence). This CDR3 region has 14 residues. In nucleotides, the CDR3 is TGCAGTGCTAGTTACCAGGGTCCTGGAAACACCATATATTTT. As protein: CSASYQGPGNTIYF.

This chain connects TRBV20-1 to TRBJ2-2; tentatively, D is TRBD1 (5 bases). The CDR3 is 13 residues long. V lost 5 bases and J lost 2, with 9 bases in between. Germline V gene data show CDR1 as DFQATT and CDR2 as SNEGSKA (reference sequence). The chain's CDR3 is CSAAGQNTGELFF. CDR3 in DNA: TGCAGTGCTGCCGGACAAAACACCGGGGAGCTGTTTTTT.